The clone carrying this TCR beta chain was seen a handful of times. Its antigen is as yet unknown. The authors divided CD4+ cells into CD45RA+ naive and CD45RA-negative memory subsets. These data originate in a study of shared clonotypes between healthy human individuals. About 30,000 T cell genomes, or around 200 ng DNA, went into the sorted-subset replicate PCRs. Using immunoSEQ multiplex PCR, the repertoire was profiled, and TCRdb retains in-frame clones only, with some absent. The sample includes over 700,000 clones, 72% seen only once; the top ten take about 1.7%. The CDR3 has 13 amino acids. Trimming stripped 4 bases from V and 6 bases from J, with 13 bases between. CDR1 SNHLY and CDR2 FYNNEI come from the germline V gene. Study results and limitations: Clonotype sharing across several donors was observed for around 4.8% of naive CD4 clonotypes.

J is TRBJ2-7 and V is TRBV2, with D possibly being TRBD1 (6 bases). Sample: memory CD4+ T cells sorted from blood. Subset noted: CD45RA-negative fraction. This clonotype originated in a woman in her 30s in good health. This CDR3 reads CASSGAGDGEQYF. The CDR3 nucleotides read TGTGCCAGCAGTGGGGCAGGGGATGGCGAGCAGTACTTC.